This T cell receptor beta chain was profiled in a study of human T cells and chemical hapten exposure. Study information: An area of 2 cm by approximately 2 cm on upper inner arm skin received 2% DPC for sensitization. Minor volume differences among pooled libraries chiefly drove per-sample TCR yield variation.

Notes on the study in general: Relative to control repertoires, expanded TCRs gave rise to significantly more large CDR3 similarity clusters.

CDR1 and CDR2 from the germline V gene are SEHNR and FQNEAQ (reference sequence). Deletions cut 4 bases from V and 3 bases from J, with 16 bases between. This CDR3 is 15 amino acids long. TCRdb fed the RACE reads into MiXCR, producing one record per CDR3 protein. Of some 350,000 distinct CDR3 sequences in the sample, under 8% were seen once. Time point described: patch test 1, 2 weeks after DPC sensitization. Treatment given: therapeutic diphenylcyclopropenone sensitization with weekly scalp DPC. Many counts were recorded for this clonotype. What it binds is not known. Sequenced here: whole blood, sampled in connection with sensitization to the hapten diphenylcyclopropenone (DPC). This clonotype was sampled from a young woman with alopecia areata. Some clones in this sample may be carry-over from other donors' samples. This chain uses TRBV7-9 with TRBJ2-7; possible D gene TRBD2, 6 bases. The CDR3 is CASSSGTANGYEQYF. CDR3 bases: TGTGCCAGCAGCTCTGGGACTGCCAATGGCTACGAGCAGTACTTC. The full variable domain, its missing parts supplied by reference TRBV7-9 and TRBJ2-7, is DTGVSQNPRHKITKRGQNVTFRCDPISEHNRLYWYRQTLGQGPEFLTYFQNEAQLEKSRLLSDRFSAERPKGSFSTLEIQRTEQGDSAMYLCASSSGTANGYEQYFGPGTRLTVT.